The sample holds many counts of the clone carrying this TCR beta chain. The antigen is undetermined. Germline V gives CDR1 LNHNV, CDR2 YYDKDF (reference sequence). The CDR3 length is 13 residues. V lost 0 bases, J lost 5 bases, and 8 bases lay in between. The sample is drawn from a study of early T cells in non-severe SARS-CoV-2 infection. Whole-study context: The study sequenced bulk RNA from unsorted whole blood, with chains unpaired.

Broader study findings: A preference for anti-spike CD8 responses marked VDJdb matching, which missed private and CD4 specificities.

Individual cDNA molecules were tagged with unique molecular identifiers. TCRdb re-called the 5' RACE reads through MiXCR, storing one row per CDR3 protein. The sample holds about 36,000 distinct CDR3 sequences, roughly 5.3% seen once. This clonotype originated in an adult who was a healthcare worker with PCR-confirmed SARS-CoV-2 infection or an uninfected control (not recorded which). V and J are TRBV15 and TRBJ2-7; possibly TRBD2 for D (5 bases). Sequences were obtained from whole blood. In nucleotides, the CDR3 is TGTGCCACCAGCAGAGATCCGGGGAACGAGCAGTACTTC. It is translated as CATSRDPGNEQYF. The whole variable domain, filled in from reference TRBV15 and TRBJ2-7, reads DAMVIQNPRYQVTQFGKPVTLSCSQTLNHNVMYWYQQKSSQAPKLLFHYYDKDFNNEADTPDNFQSRRPNTSFCFLDIRSPGLGDTAMYLCATSRDPGNEQYFGPGTRLTVT.